The following is a TCR beta chain sequence with its context. Its antigen is unknown. No base quality information exists; no much larger clone differs at one position. This sample was included in a study of blood T cell repertoires in COVID-19 (TCRdb year 2020). Some background on the complete study: Samples covering the acute and convalescent phases of COVID-19 were provided by collaborators in the United States, Italy and Spain. The prospective study material was composed of cDNA or gDNA derived from T cells, B-cell-depleted T cells, or PBMCs. The dataset comprised deeply sampled blood TCRbeta repertoires from subjects exposed to, actively infected with, or recovered from COVID-19. The repertoires were released in a freely available public database meant as a resource for research on the immune response to SARS-CoV-2. Samples came from the ongoing ImmuneRACE study (first 160 participants) plus 1,254 subjects from 6 global collaborators. The sample metadata nearly always contained a de-identified subject ID, COVID-19 status, age in years and sex. Where available, HLA class I and class II types were taken from metadata supplied by the sample provider and were not determined by assay-based typing.

Whole blood was collected in K2EDTA tubes by collaborating institutions according to the institutions' own protocols. For TCRbeta analysis, collaborators shipped samples as frozen whole blood, isolated PBMCs, or DNA extracted from either of those sample types. Reading the germline V gene gives CDR1 LGHNA and CDR2 YSLEER. Trimming at the junction amounts to 3 bases on V and 0 bases on J, and the germline ends lie 15 bases apart. Counted from cysteine to phenylalanine, this CDR3 has 17 amino acids. The kept DNA is CDR3 alone, 51 bases in frame from the first base. Findings and caveats that apply to the study as a whole: How much clinical and demographic metadata was included differed by source and by participant, and the metadata was provided uncurated.

TCRbeta CDR3 regions were amplified from genomic DNA using the immunoSEQ Assay, a bias-controlled multiplex PCR. In the source study's methods: The number of nucleated cells in each sample was estimated by amplification of reference gene primers within the assay. To quantify the absolute abundance of each unique TCRbeta CDR3 rearrangement, sequence reads were collapsed and filtered. For each sample, productive Simpson clonality was calculated by taking the square root of Simpson's diversity index across productive rearrangements. In its TCRdb copy, this immuneACCESS table keeps in-frame sequences only and misses some clones. Where compared with another copy, unresolved V genes explain less than half of these, and the others have no known cause. That table supplies the V and J calls and clone size; D and trimming were determined from the DNA. This sample is represented by about 110,000 clones; roughly 76% of them were singletons. Of the sample, 6% to 8.5% falls within the top ten clones.

The rearranged segments are TRBV4-3 and TRBJ1-3, with the D gene not clear enough to name. This TCR came from a woman aged 55-75 years with acute or convalescent COVID-19. Sequenced input: peripheral blood. The DNA sequence reads TGCGCCAGCAGCCAGTCGAGGGTGGGCAGCTCTGGAAACACCATATATTTT. It encodes CASSQSRVGSSGNTIYF.